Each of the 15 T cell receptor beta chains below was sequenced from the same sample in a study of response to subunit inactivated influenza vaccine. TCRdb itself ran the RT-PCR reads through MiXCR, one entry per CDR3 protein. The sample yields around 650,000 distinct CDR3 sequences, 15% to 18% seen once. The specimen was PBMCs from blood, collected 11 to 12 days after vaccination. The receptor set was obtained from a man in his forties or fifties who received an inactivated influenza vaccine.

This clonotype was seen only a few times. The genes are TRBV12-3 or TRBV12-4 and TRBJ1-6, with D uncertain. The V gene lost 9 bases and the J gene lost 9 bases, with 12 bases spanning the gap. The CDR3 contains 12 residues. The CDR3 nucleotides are TGTGCCAGTAGGCGTCAGAGTTCACCCCTCCACTTT. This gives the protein CASRRQSSPLHF.

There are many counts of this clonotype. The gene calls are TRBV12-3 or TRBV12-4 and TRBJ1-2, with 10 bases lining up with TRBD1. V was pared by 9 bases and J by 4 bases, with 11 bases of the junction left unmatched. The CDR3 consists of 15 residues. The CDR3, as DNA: TGTGCCAGTGGCTCCCGGGACAGGGGAGCCTATGGCTACACCTTC. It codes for CASGSRDRGAYGYTF.

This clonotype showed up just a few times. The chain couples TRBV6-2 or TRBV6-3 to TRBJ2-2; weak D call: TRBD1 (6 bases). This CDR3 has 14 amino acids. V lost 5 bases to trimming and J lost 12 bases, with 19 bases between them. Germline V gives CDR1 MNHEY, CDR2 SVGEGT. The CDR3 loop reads CASSPGQLWGKLFF. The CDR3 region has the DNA TGTGCCAGCAGTCCGGGACAACTTTGGGGGAAGCTGTTTTTT.

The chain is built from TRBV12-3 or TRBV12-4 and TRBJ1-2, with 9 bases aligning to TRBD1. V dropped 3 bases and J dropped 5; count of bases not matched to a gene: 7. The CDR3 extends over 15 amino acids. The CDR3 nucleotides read TGTGCCAGCAGTTTCCGGGACAGGGTGGGGTATGGCTACACCTTC. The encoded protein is CASSFRDRVGYGYTF.

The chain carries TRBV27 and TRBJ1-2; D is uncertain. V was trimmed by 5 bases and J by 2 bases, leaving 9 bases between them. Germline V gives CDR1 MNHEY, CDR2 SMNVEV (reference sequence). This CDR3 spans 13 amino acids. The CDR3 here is CASSTTKNYGYTF. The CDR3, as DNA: TGTGCCAGCAGTACCACAAAAAACTATGGCTACACCTTC.

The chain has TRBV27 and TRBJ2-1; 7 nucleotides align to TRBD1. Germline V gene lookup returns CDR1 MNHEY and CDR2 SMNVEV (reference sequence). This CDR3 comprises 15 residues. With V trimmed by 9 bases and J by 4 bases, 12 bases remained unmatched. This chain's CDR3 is CASRQGSLLYNEQFF. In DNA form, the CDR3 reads TGTGCCAGTAGACAGGGCTCTCTTTTATACAATGAGCAGTTCTTC.

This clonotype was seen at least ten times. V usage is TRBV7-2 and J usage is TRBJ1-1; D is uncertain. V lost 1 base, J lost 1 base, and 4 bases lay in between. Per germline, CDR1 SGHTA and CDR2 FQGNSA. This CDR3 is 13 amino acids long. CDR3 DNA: TGTGCCAGCAGCTTAGAAGGGAACACTGAAGCTTTCTTT. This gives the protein CASSLEGNTEAFF.

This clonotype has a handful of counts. The CDR3 loop reads CSVTGREGRTEQFF. The CDR3 bases are TGCAGCGTGACGGGGCGGGAGGGTCGGACTGAGCAGTTCTTC. The chain carries TRBV29-1 and TRBJ2-1; 9 bases are shared with TRBD2. Germline values: CDR1 SQVTM, CDR2 ANQGSEA. The CDR3 covers 14 residues. V trimming: 6 bases; J trimming: 9 bases; junction bases outside the gene matches: 12.

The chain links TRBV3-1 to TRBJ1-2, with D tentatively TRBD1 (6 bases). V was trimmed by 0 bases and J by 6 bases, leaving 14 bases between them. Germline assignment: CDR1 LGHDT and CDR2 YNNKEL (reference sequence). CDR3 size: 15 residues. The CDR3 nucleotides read TGTGCCAGCAGCCAAGAATACGGGGGCCGTAATGGCTACACCTTC. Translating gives CASSQEYGGRNGYTF.

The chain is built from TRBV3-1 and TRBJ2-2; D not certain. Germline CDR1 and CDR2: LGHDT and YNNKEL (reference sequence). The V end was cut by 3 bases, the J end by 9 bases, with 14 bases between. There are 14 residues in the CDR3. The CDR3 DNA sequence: TGTGCCAGCAGCCAGGATATGGGCGGCCGGGAGCTGTTTTTT. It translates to CASSQDMGGRELFF.

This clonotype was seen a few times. As DNA, the CDR3 is TGCGCCAGCAGCCAAGATCTAGACTGGAACACTGAAGCTTTCTTT. Its translation: CASSQDLDWNTEAFF. The chain combines TRBV4-1 with TRBJ1-1; D is undetermined. With 0 bases removed from V and 1 base from J, the gap between germline ends came to 9 bases. The CDR3 covers 15 residues. Germline lookup yields CDR1 MGHRA and CDR2 YSYEKL.

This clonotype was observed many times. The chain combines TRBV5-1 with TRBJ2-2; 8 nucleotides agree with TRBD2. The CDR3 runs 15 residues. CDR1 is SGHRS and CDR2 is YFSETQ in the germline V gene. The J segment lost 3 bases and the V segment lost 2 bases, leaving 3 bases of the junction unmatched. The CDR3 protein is CASSFVTSDTGELFF. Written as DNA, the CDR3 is TGCGCCAGCAGCTTCGTGACTAGCGACACCGGGGAGCTGTTTTTT.

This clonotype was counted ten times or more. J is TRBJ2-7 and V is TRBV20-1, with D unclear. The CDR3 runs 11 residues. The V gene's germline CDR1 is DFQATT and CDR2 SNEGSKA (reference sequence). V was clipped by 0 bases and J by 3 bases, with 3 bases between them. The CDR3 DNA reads TGCAGTGCTAGAGATTACTACGAGCAGTACTTC. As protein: CSARDYYEQYF.

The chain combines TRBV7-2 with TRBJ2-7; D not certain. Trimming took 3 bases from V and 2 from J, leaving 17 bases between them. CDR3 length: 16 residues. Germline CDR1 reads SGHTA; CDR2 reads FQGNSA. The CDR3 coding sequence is TGTGCCAGCAGCTTTGGTCGGCTGGGATCAACCTACGAGCAGTACTTC. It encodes CASSFGRLGSTYEQYF.

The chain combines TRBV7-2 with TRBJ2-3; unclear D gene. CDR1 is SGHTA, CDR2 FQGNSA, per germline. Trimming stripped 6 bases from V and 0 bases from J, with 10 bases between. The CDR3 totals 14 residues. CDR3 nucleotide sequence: TGTGCCAGCAGACCCGGGCTTAGCACAGATACGCAGTATTTT. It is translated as CASRPGLSTDTQYF.